This T cell receptor (beta chain) was identified during a study of cytomegalovirus exposure and HLA in healthy donors. Regarding the study as a whole: The majority of TCR sequences were rare, yet some public TCRs appeared in many donors. Reports credit the classifier with highly specific, highly sensitive diagnosis of cytomegalovirus status.

Germline CDR1 SGDLS, CDR2 YYNGEE. The length of the CDR3 is 15 residues. Trimming removed 2 bases from V and 4 bases from J, with 13 bases in between. Donors were drawn from the approximately 120-subject validation cohort, separate from the approximately 700-subject first cohort. About this clone itself: Its antigen is not known.

The data were produced by immunoSEQ multiplex PCR, yet TCRdb's version contains in-frame clones alone and is incomplete. The profile covers 130,000 or so clones, with roughly 86% appearing a single time and over 3% taken by the ten largest. The sample consisted of PBMCs. V usage is TRBV9 and J usage is TRBJ1-3; a weak D match, TRBD1 (5 bases). This clonotype was obtained from a man under 40 in good health and CMV-seronegative. The CDR3 DNA reads TGTGCCAGCAGCGTGGGGCCGATGAGGGGAAACACCATATATTTT. It specifies CASSVGPMRGNTIYF.